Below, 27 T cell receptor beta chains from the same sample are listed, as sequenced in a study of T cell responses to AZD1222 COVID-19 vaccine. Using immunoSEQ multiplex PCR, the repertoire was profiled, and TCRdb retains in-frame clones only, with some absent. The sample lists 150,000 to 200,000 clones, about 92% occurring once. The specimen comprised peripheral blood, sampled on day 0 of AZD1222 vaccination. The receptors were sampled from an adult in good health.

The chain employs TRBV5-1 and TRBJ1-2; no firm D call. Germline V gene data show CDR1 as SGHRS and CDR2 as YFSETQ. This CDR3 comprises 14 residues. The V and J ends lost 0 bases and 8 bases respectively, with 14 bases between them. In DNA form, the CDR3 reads TGCGCCAGCAGCTTGGGAGCCACTTCTATCGGCTACACCTTC. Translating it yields CASSLGATSIGYTF.

CDR3 sequence: CASSYSDPNYGYTF. DNA of the CDR3: TGCGCCAGCAGCTACTCTGATCCTAACTATGGCTACACCTTC. The genes are TRBV5-1 and TRBJ1-2; D is unclear. The V and J ends lost 3 bases and 0 bases respectively, with 9 bases between them. The CDR3 is 14 amino acids. The germline gives CDR1 SGHRS, CDR2 YFSETQ.

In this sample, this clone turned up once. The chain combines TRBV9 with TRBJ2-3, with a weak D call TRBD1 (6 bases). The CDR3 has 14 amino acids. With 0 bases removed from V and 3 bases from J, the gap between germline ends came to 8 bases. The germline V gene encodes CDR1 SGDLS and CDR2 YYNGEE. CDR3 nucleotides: TGTGCCAGCAGCGTAGGAGGGACAACAGATACGCAGTATTTT. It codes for CASSVGGTTDTQYF. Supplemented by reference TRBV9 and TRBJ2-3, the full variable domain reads DSGVTQTPKHLITATGQRVTLRCSPRSGDLSVYWYQQSLDQGLQFLIQYYNGEERAKGNILERFSAQQFPDLHSELNLSSLELGDSALYFCASSVGGTTDTQYFGPGTRLTVL.

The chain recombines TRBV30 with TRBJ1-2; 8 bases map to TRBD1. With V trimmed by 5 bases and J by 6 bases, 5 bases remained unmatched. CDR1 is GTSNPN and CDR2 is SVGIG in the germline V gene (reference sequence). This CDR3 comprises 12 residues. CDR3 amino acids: CAWGGTGHGYTF. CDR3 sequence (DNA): TGTGCCTGGGGGGGGACAGGACATGGCTACACCTTC.

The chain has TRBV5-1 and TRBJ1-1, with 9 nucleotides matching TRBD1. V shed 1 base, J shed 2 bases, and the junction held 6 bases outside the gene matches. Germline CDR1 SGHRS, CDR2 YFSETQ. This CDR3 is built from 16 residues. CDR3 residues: CASSLWGQGDNTEAFF. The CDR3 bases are TGCGCCAGCAGCTTGTGGGGACAGGGTGATAACACTGAAGCTTTCTTT.

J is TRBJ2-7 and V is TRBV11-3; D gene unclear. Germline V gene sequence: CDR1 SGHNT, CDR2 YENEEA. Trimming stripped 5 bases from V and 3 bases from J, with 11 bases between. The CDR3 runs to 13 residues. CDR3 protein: CASSIEENYEQYF. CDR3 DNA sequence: TGTGCCAGCAGCATCGAAGAGAACTACGAGCAGTACTTC.

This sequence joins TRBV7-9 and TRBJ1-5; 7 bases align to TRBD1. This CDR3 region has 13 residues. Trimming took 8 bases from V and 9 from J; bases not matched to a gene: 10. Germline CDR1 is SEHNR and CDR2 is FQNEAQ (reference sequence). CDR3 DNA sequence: TGTGCCAGCGGAGGGACAGTAGGATCGCCCCAGCATTTT. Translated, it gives CASGGTVGSPQHF.

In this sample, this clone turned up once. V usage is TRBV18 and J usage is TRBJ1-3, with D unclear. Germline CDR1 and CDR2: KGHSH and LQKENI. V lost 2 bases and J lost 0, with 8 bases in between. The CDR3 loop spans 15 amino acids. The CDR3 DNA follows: TGTGCCAGCTCACCAGGATTGATCTCTGGAAACACCATATATTTT. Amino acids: CASSPGLISGNTIYF.

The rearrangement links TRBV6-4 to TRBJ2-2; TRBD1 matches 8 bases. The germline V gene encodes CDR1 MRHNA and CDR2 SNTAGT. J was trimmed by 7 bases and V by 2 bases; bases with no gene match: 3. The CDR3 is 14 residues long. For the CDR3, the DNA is TGTGCCAGCAGTGACCAGGGGGCGGTCGGGGAGCTGTTTTTT. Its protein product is CASSDQGAVGELFF.

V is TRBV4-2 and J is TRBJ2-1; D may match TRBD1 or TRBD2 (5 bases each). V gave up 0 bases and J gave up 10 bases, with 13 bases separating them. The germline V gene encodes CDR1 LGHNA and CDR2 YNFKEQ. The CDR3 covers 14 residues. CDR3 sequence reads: CASSQDARDGEQFF. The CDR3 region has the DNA TGTGCCAGCAGCCAAGATGCCCGGGACGGCGAGCAGTTCTTC.

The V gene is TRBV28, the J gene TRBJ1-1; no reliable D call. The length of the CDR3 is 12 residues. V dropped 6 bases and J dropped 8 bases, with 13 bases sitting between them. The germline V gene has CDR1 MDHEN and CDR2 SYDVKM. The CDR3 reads CASRPPTTEAFF. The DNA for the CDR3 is TGTGCCAGCAGGCCCCCGACAACAGAAGCTTTCTTT.

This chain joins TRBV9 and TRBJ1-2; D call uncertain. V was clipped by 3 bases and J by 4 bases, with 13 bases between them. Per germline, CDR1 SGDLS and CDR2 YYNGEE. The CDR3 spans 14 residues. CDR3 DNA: TGTGCCAGCAGCGATATCACCCGCGGCTATGGCTACACCTTC. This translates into CASSDITRGYGYTF.

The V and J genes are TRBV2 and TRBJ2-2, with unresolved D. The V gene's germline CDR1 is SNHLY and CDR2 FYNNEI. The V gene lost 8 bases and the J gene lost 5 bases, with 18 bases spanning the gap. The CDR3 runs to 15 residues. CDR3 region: CASSILYVGTGELFF. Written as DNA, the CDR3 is TGTGCCAGCTCAATATTATATGTGGGTACCGGGGAGCTGTTTTTT.

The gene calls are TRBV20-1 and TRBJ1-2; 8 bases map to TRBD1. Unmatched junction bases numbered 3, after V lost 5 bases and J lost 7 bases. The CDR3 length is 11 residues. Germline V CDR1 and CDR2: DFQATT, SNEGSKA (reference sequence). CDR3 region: CSAPDRGGYTF. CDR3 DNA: TGCAGTGCTCCCGACAGGGGTGGCTACACCTTC.

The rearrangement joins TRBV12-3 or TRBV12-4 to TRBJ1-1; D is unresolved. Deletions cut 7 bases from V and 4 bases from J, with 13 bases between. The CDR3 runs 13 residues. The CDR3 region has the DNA TGTGCCAGCAACGTCTTAGCAGGCACTGAAGCTTTCTTT. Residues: CASNVLAGTEAFF.

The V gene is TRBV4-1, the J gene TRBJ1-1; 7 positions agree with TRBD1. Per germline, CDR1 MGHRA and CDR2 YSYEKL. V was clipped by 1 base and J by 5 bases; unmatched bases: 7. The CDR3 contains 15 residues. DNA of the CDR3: TGCGCCAGCAGCCAAGGGGGGACAGCTAGTACTGAAGCTTTCTTT. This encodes CASSQGGTASTEAFF.

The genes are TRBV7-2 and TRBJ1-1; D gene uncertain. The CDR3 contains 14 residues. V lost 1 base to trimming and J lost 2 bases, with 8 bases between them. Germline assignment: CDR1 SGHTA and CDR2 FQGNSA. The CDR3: CASSLVGSNTEAFF. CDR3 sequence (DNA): TGTGCCAGCAGCTTAGTTGGCAGTAACACTGAAGCTTTCTTT.

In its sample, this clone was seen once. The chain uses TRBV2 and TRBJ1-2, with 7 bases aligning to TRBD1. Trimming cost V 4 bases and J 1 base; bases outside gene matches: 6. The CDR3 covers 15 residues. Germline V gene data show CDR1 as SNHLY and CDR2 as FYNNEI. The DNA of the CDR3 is TGTGCCAGCAGTGTTGGACAGGCCCATAACTATGGCTACACCTTC. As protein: CASSVGQAHNYGYTF.

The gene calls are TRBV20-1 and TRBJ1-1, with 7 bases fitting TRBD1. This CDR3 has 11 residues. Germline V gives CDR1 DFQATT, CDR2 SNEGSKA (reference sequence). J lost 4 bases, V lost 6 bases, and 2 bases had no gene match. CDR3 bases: TGCAGTGCCAACAGGGGCACTGAAGCTTTCTTT. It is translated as CSANRGTEAFF.

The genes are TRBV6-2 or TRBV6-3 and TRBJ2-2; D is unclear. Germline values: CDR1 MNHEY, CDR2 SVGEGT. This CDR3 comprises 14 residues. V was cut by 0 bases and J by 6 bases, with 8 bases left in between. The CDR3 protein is CASSYSVSAGELFF. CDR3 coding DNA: TGTGCCAGCAGTTACTCGGTCTCGGCCGGGGAGCTGTTTTTT.

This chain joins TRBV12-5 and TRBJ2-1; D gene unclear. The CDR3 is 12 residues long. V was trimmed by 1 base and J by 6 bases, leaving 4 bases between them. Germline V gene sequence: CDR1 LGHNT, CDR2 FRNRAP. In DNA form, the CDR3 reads TGTGCTAGTGGTTTGGACTTCAATGAGCAGTTCTTC. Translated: CASGLDFNEQFF.

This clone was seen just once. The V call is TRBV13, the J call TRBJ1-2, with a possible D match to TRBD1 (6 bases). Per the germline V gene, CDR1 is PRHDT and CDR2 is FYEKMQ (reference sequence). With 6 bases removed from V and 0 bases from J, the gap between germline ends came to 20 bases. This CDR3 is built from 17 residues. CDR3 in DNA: TGTGCCAGCAGACTTAAGACAGGACGTATATCTAACTATGGCTACACCTTC. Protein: CASRLKTGRISNYGYTF.

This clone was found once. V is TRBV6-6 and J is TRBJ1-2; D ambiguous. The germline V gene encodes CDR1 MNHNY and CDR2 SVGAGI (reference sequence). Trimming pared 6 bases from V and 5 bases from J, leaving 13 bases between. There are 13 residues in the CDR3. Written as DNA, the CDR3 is TGTGCCAGCAGGCGGGGAGTTCCTTATGGCTACACCTTC. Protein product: CASRRGVPYGYTF.

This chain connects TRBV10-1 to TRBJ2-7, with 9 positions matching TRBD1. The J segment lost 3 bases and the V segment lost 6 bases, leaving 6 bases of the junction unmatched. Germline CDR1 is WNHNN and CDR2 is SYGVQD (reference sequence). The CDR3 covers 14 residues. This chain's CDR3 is CASSGTGSSYEQYF. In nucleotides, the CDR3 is TGCGCCAGCAGCGGGACAGGGAGTAGCTACGAGCAGTACTTC.

Here the CDR3 reads CASSYGGAGETQYF. CDR3 DNA: TGTGCCAGCAGTTACGGGGGGGCCGGAGAGACCCAGTACTTC. This chain connects TRBV6-5 to TRBJ2-5; TRBD2 is a possible D gene (7 bases). V was shortened by 2 bases and J by 4 bases, with 11 bases between the two germline ends. The germline V gene has CDR1 MNHEY and CDR2 SVGAGI. The CDR3 spans 14 residues.

The CDR3 loop is CASSLDRAYEQYF. As DNA, the CDR3 is TGCGCCAGCAGCTTAGACCGTGCCTACGAGCAGTACTTC. The rearrangement uses TRBV5-1 and TRBJ2-7; D remains ambiguous. Germline assignment: CDR1 SGHRS and CDR2 YFSETQ. The V end lost 2 bases, the J end lost 2 bases, and 8 bases lay between the germline ends. The CDR3 has 13 residues.

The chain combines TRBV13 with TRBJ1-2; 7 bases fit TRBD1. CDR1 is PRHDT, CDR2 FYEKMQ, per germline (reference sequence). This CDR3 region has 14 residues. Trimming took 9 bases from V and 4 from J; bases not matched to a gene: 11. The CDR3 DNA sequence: TGTGCCAGTTCACTTGGGACAGCGGCCTATGGCTACACCTTC. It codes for CASSLGTAAYGYTF. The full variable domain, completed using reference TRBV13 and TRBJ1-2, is AAGVIQSPRHLIKEKRETATLKCYPIPRHDTVYWYQQGPGQDPQFLISFYEKMQSDKGSIPDRFSAQQFSDYHSELNMSSLELGDSALYFCASSLGTAAYGYTFGSGTRLTVV.